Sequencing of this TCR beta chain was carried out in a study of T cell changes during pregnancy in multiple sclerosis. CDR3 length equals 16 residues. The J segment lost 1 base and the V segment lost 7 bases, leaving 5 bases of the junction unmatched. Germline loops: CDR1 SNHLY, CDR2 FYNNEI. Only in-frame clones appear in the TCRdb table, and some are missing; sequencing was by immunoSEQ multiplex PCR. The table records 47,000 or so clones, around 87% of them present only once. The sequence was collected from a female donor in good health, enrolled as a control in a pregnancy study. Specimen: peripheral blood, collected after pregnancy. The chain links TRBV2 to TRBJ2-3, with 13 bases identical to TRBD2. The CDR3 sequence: CASTIGTSGGTDTQYF. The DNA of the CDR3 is TGTGCCAGCACGATCGGGACTAGCGGGGGCACAGATACGCAGTATTTT.